The clone carrying this T cell receptor beta chain appeared a few times. Repertoires were generated with immunoSEQ multiplex PCR, while TCRdb's copy carries only in-frame clones and drops some. The sample records roughly 410,000 clones, roughly 96% being singletons. The data derive from a study of shared clonotypes between healthy human individuals. Sequencing input: memory CD8+ T cells sorted from blood. The subset: CD45RO+ cells pooled with CCR7-negative TemRA cells. The receptor comes from a man aged 25 to 45 in good health.

The CDR3 nucleotides are TGTGCCAGTAACAGGGAGTCTGAAGCTTTCTTT. Translating it yields CASNRESEAFF. The rearrangement links TRBV2 to TRBJ1-1, with a possible D match to TRBD1 (6 bases). The length of the CDR3 is 11 residues. Looked up from germline, CDR1 is SNHLY and CDR2 is FYNNEI. V lost 9 bases and J 6 bases, leaving 11 bases between the germline ends.